The 15 T cell receptor beta chains listed next were all sequenced from one sample in a study of T cell responses to AZD1222 COVID-19 vaccine. TCRdb's copy holds only in-frame clones and misses some; the assay was immunoSEQ multiplex PCR. The sample carries about 150,000 clones, around 92% recorded once. This sample comprised peripheral blood, obtained 28 days after the second AZD1222 dose. These receptors originate from an adult who received the AZD1222 COVID-19 vaccine.

The chain has TRBV7-2 and TRBJ1-1; possible D gene TRBD1, 6 bases. V lost 5 bases and J 5 bases, leaving 12 bases between the germline ends. Germline CDR1 reads SGHTA; CDR2 reads FQGNSA. This CDR3 spans 13 amino acids. CDR3 sequence reads: CASSRRGKTEAFF. Written as DNA, the CDR3 is TGTGCCAGCAGCCGCAGGGGTAAAACTGAAGCTTTCTTT.

The chain carries TRBV11-3 and TRBJ2-7, with D perhaps matching TRBD1 or TRBD2 (5 bases each). The CDR3 spans 18 residues. Germline CDR1 reads SGHNT; CDR2 reads YENEEA. V lost 1 base to trimming and J lost 4 bases, with 23 bases between them. CDR3 residues: CASSLAHGTAGVSYEQYF. The DNA of the CDR3 is TGTGCCAGCAGCTTAGCCCACGGGACGGCAGGAGTTTCTTACGAGCAGTACTTC.

The gene calls are TRBV28 and TRBJ1-4, with D possibly matching TRBD1 (5 bases). In germline, CDR1 is MDHEN, CDR2 SYDVKM. This CDR3 spans 18 amino acids. The V gene lost 3 bases and the J gene lost 5 bases, with 22 bases spanning the gap. The CDR3 nucleotides are TGTGCCAGCAGTTTCCCATCCCTCTCTCGACAGTTAAATGAAAAACTGTTTTTT. This translates into CASSFPSLSRQLNEKLFF.

The chain carries TRBV24-1 and TRBJ1-5; unclear D gene. Looked up from germline, CDR1 is KGHDR and CDR2 is SFDVKD. V was trimmed by 4 bases and J by 0 bases, leaving 6 bases between them. The CDR3 spans 14 residues. This CDR3 reads CATSETSSNQPQHF. The DNA for the CDR3 is TGTGCCACCAGTGAAACCAGTAGCAATCAGCCCCAGCATTTT.

In nucleotides, the CDR3 is TGTGCCAGTAGCCCAACAGATTCACCCCTCCACTTT. Its translation: CASSPTDSPLHF. The J gene is TRBJ1-6, the V gene TRBV19, with D hard to call. Between the trimmed V and J ends, which lost 6 bases and 8 bases, there was a span of 8 bases. The CDR3 covers 12 residues. Germline-derived CDR1 and CDR2 are LNHDA and SQIVND (reference sequence).

This clone occurred a few times. V gene TRBV6-2 or TRBV6-3 combines with J gene TRBJ2-2; 7 nucleotides agree with TRBD2. J was trimmed by 4 bases and V by 0 bases; bases with no gene match: 5. The CDR3 is made up of 16 amino acids. Germline assignment: CDR1 MNHEY and CDR2 SVGEGT. The CDR3 spells CASSYSPSGTTGELFF. Written as DNA, the CDR3 is TGTGCCAGCAGTTACTCCCCTAGCGGAACCACCGGGGAGCTGTTTTTT.

The chain employs TRBV28 and TRBJ1-3; D remains unclear. This CDR3 spans 16 amino acids. In germline, CDR1 is MDHEN, CDR2 SYDVKM. Trimming pared 2 bases from V and 2 bases from J, leaving 13 bases between. The CDR3 nucleotides read TGTGCCAGCAGTTTACCGGGGATTGTCGCTGGAAACACCATATATTTT. This codes for CASSLPGIVAGNTIYF.

The chain combines TRBV28 with TRBJ2-5; 12 bases are a match to TRBD2. Germline-derived CDR1 and CDR2 are MDHEN and SYDVKM. Trimming removed 7 bases from V and 4 bases from J; junction bases left unmatched: 7. The CDR3 covers 15 residues. The CDR3 nucleotides read TGTGCCAGCACCTCGGAGGGACTAGCGGGAGAGACCCAGTACTTC. It encodes CASTSEGLAGETQYF.

The V call is TRBV15, the J call TRBJ2-7, with a tentative D call TRBD1 (6 bases). The CDR3 has 13 amino acids. Trimming shortened V by 5 bases and J by 3 bases, and 11 bases separated the two germline ends. CDR1 and CDR2 from the germline V gene are LNHNV and YYDKDF (reference sequence). The CDR3 DNA reads as TGTGCCACCAGCGTCCTCAGGGGCTACGAGCAGTACTTC. Translation gives CATSVLRGYEQYF.

J is TRBJ2-1 and V is TRBV7-2; D assignment may be TRBD1 or TRBD2 (6 bases each). The CDR3 is 16 residues long. Germline lookup yields CDR1 SGHTA and CDR2 FQGNSA. The V end was cut by 1 base, the J end by 2 bases, with 12 bases between. The CDR3 bases are TGTGCCAGCAGCTTAGGGCGGGACACGGCCTACAATGAGCAGTTCTTC. Residues: CASSLGRDTAYNEQFF. The full variable domain, rest sourced from reference TRBV7-2 and TRBJ2-1, is GAGVSQSPSNKVTEKGKDVELRCDPISGHTALYWYRQSLGQGLEFLIYFQGNSAPDKSGLPSDRFSAERTGGSVSTLTIQRTQQEDSAVYLCASSLGRDTAYNEQFFGPGTRLTVL.

The V and J genes are TRBV29-1 and TRBJ2-1, with 11 positions matching TRBD2. This CDR3 comprises 16 residues. The germline gives CDR1 SQVTM, CDR2 ANQGSEA. V dropped 4 bases and J dropped 3; count of bases not matched to a gene: 8. DNA of the CDR3: TGCAGCGTTGCGGTACTAGCGGGAGCGGACTACAATGAGCAGTTCTTC. Amino acid sequence: CSVAVLAGADYNEQFF.

The chain employs TRBV27 and TRBJ1-1, with D unclear. V was cut by 5 bases and J by 0 bases, with 7 bases left in between. This CDR3 comprises 13 residues. Germline CDR1 and CDR2: MNHEY and SMNVEV (reference sequence). CDR3 loop: CASSEFLNTEAFF. The CDR3 DNA is TGTGCCAGCAGTGAATTCCTGAACACTGAAGCTTTCTTT.

The V gene is TRBV6-5, the J gene TRBJ2-1; D gene ambiguous. Trimming took 0 bases from V and 7 from J, leaving 13 bases between them. The CDR3 is made up of 15 amino acids. The germline CDR1 and CDR2 sequences are MNHEY and SVGAGI. CDR3 DNA sequence: TGTGCCAGCAGTTACTCGCTGGAGTCGAGAAATGAGCAGTTCTTC. It is translated as CASSYSLESRNEQFF.

This rearrangement joins TRBV28 to TRBJ2-5; D perhaps matches TRBD2 (6 bases). CDR3 length: 14 amino acids. The V and J ends lost 3 bases and 5 bases respectively, with 13 bases between them. Germline CDR1 reads MDHEN; CDR2 reads SYDVKM. CDR3 loop: CASSLEPGEETQYF. CDR3 DNA sequence: TGTGCCAGCAGTTTGGAACCGGGGGAGGAGACCCAGTACTTC.

The chain has TRBV7-3 and TRBJ2-7; D might be TRBD2 (5 bases). There are 13 residues in the CDR3. The germline V gene encodes CDR1 SGHTA and CDR2 FQGTGA. Trimming left V 5 bases short and J 5 bases short, with 13 bases between. This chain's CDR3 is CASSRGPRDEQYF. DNA for the CDR3: TGTGCCAGCAGCCGGGGTCCACGGGACGAGCAGTACTTC.